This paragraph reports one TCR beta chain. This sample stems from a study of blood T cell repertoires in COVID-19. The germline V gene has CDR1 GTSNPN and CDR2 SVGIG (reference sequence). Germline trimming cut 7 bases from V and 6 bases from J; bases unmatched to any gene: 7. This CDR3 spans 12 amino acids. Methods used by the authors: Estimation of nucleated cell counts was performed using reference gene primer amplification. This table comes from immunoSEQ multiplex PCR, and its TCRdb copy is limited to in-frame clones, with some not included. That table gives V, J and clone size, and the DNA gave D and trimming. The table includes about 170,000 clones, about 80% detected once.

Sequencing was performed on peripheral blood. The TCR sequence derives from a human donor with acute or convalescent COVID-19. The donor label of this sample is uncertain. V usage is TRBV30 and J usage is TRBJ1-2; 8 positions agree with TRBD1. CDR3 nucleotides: TGTGCCTTAGGGGCAGGGGGCAATGGCTACACCTTC. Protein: CALGAGGNGYTF. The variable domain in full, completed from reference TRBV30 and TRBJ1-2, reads SQTIHQWPATLVQPVGSPLSLECTVEGTSNPNLYWYRQAAGRGLQLLFYSVGIGQISSEVPQNLSASRPQDRQFILSSKKLLLSDSGFYLCALGAGGNGYTFGSGTRLTVV.